The T cell receptor (beta chain) described here comes from a study of cytomegalovirus exposure and HLA in healthy donors. Study at large: A prior analysis found roughly 110 million unique TCR beta sequences from 150 million to 200 million T cells. When 300 to 400 donors were genotyped, around 77% of them were found to fall in the Caucasian-associated ancestry cluster.

Study-level points and caveats: A prior analysis recorded that most TCR beta V segments were productive about 90% or about 30% of the time.

This CDR3 region has 15 residues. V dropped 3 bases and J dropped 2 bases, with 11 bases sitting between them. Germline-derived CDR1 and CDR2 are MDHEN and SYDVKM. About this clone: The antigen is not known.

PCR primers comprised 60 Vbeta and 13 Jbeta primers. Using immunoSEQ multiplex PCR, the repertoire was profiled, and TCRdb retains in-frame clones only, with some absent. The listing contains approximately 80,000 clones. The rearrangement uses TRBV28 and TRBJ2-4, with a weak D call TRBD2 (6 bases). Sequenced sample: PBMCs. The TCR comes from a woman in her thirties in good health and CMV-seronegative. The DNA for the CDR3 is TGTGCCAGCAGTTTCAGGAGGGCTTCCAAAAACATTCAGTACTTC. Translation: CASSFRRASKNIQYF.